Reported below is one T cell receptor (beta chain). This may stem from a read error, because a much larger clone lies one nucleotide away. The data originate from a study of molecular identifiers for immune sequencing clone quantification. Each CDR3 protein is one row after TCRdb ran MiXCR on the PCR reads. The sample includes roughly 320,000 distinct CDR3 sequences, about a fifth of them seen just once. Germline CDR1 reads SQVTM; CDR2 reads ANQGSEA. The CDR3 is made up of 15 amino acids. Unmatched junction bases numbered 13, after V lost 6 bases and J lost 4 bases. Sequencing input: naive CD8+ T cells from blood, with Jurkat cell RNA spiked in. Subset noted: FACS-sorted CD8+CD4-CCR7+CD45RA+ naive T cells. The sequence was collected from a human donor in good health. Some libraries in this study had Jurkat cell RNA spiked in. The chain uses TRBV29-1 and TRBJ1-2, with 8 bases identical to TRBD1. The CDR3 nucleotides read TGCAGCGTGCCTCTCGCGGCAGGGGGCGTCTATGGCTACACCTTC. This gives the protein CSVPLAAGGVYGYTF.